This section outlines one T cell receptor beta chain sequence together with its context. Antigen: not known. One end of the junction varies from germline; a read error may be responsible. The study, taken as a whole, reports: The TCR gene usage of tumor memory CD4+ T cells clustered together with blood and lymph node memory CD4+ cells and with lymph node naive CD4+ cells.

CDR3 length: 14 residues. The germline CDR1 and CDR2 sequences are SGHTA and FQGNSA. TCRdb fed the 5' RACE reads into MiXCR, producing one record per CDR3 protein. The table lists roughly 44,000 distinct CDR3 sequences, roughly 29% of them singletons. The memory fraction was CD4+CD45RO+CD25- cells. Sample: memory CD4+ T cells sorted from a lymph node. Subset defined: memory CD4+ T cells, CD4+CD45RO+CD25-. The chain couples TRBV7-2 to TRBJ1-2; possible D gene TRBD1, 5 bases. The TCR was taken from a female donor with breast cancer. The CDR3 reads CAGSLGRQTYGYTF. In nucleotides, the CDR3 is TGTGCCGGCAGCTTAGGAAGACAGACCTATGGCTACACCTTC. Complete variable domain (other parts from reference TRBV7-2 and TRBJ1-2): GAGVSQSPSNKVTEKGKDVELRCDPISGHTALYWYRQSLGQGLEFLIYFQGNSAPDKSGLPSDRFSAERTGGSVSTLTIQRTQQEDSAVYLCAGSLGRQTYGYTFGSGTRLTVV.